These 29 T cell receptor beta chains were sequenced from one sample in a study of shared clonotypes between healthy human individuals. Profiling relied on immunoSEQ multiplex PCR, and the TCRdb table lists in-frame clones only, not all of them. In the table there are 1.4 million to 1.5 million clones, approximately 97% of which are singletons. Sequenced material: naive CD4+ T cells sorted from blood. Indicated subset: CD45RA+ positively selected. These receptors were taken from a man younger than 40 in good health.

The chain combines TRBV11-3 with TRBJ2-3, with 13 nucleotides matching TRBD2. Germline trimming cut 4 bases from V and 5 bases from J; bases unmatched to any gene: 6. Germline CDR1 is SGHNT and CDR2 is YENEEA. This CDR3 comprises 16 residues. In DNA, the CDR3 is TGTGCCAGCAGCTCCAGGACTAGCGGGAGTGGAGATACGCAGTATTTT. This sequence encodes CASSSRTSGSGDTQYF.

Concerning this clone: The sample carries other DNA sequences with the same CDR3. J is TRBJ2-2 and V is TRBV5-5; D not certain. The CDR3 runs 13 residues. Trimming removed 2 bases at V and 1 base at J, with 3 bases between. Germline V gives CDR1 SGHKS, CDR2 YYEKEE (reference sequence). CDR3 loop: CASSLGNTGELFF. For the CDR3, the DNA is TGTGCCAGCAGCTTAGGGAACACCGGGGAGCTGTTTTTT.

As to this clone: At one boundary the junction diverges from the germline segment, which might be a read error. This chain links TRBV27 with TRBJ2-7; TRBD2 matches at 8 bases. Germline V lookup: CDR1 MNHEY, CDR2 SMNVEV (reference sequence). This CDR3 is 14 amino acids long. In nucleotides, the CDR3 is TGTGCTCACTCTTCCCGGACTAGCTCCAACGAGCAGTACTTC. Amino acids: CAHSSRTSSNEQYF.

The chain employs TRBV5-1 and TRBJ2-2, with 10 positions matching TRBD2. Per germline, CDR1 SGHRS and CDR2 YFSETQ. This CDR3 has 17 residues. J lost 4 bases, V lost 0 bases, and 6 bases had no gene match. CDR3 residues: CASSLVVLAGSTGELFF. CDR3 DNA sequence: TGCGCCAGCAGCTTGGTTGTACTAGCGGGGTCCACCGGGGAGCTGTTTTTT.

Here the CDR3 DNA reads TGTGCCAGCTCAATCGGGACCCCATCGGACGAGCAGTACTTC. Its translation is CASSIGTPSDEQYF. V is TRBV18 and J is TRBJ2-7, with D possibly called TRBD1 or TRBD2 (5 bases each). Germline V gene sequence: CDR1 KGHSH, CDR2 LQKENI. The CDR3 spans 14 residues. Trimming took 5 bases from V and 5 from J, leaving 16 bases between them.

As DNA, the CDR3 is TGTGCCAGCAACCCGACAGGGATTTATGGCTACACCTTC. Its protein product is CASNPTGIYGYTF. J is TRBJ1-2 and V is TRBV28; TRBD1 agrees at 7 bases. Germline V lookup: CDR1 MDHEN, CDR2 SYDVKM. The ends lost 7 bases at V and 5 bases at J; junction bases unmatched: 7. This CDR3 contains 13 residues.

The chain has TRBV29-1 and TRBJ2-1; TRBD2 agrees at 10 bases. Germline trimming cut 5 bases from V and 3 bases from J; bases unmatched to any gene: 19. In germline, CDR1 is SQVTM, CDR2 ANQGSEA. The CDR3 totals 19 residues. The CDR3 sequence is CSVRRRDSSGTSVYNEQFF. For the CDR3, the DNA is TGCAGCGTTCGCAGAAGGGACAGCTCCGGGACTAGCGTCTACAATGAGCAGTTCTTC.

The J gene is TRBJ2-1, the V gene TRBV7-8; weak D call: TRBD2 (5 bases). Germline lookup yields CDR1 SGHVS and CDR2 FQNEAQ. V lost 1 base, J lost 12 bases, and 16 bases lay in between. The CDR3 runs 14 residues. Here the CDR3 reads CASSLGPLSGGQFF. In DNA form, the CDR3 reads TGTGCCAGCAGCTTAGGTCCCTTAAGCGGAGGGCAGTTCTTC.

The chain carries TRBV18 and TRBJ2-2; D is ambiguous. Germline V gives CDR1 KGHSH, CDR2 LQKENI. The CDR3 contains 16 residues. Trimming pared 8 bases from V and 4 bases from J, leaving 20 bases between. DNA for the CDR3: TGTGCCAGCCACGCCCGGCTGGCATTCGGCACCGGGGAGCTGTTTTTT. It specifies CASHARLAFGTGELFF. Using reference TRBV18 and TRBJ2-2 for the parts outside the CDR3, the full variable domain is NAGVMQNPRHLVRRRGQEARLRCSPMKGHSHVYWYRQLPEEGLKFMVYLQKENIIDESGMPKERFSAEFPKEGPSILRIQQVVRGDSAAYFCASHARLAFGTGELFFGEGSRLTVL.

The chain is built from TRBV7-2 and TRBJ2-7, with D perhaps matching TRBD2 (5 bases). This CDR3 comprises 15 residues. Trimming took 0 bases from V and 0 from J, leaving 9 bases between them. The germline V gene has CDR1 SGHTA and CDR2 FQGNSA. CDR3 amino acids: CASSLAAGPSYEQYF. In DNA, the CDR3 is TGTGCCAGCAGCTTAGCGGCGGGCCCCTCCTACGAGCAGTACTTC.

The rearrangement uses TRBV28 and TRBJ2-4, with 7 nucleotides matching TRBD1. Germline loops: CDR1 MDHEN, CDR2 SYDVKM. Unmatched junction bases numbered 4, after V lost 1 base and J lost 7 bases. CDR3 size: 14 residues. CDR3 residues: CASSLYRGRNIQYF. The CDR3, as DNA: TGTGCCAGCAGTTTATACAGGGGAAGGAACATTCAGTACTTC.

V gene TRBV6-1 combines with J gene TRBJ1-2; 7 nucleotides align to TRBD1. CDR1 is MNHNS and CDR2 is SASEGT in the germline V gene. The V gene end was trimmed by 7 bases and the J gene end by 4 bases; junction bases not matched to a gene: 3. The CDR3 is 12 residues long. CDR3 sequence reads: CASNRGGYGYTF. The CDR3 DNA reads TGTGCCAGCAACAGGGGAGGCTATGGCTACACCTTC.

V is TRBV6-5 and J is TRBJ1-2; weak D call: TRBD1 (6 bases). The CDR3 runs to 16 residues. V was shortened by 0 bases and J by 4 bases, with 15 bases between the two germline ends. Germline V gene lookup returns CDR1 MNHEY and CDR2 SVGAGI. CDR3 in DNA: TGTGCCAGCAGTTACTCGAACTATAGGACAGCCTATGGCTACACCTTC. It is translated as CASSYSNYRTAYGYTF.

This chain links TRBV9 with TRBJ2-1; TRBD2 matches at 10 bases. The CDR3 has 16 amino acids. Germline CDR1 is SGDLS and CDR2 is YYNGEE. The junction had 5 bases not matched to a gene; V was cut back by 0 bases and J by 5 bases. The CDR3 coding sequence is TGTGCCAGCAGCGTAGGCCCTAGCGGGAGCCACAATGAGCAGTTCTTC. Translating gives CASSVGPSGSHNEQFF.

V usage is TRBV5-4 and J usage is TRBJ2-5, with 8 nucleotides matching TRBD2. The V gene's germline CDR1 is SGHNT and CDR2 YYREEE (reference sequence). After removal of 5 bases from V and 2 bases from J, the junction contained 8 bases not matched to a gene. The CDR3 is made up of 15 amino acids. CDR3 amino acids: CASRTGLALQETQYF. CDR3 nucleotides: TGTGCCAGCAGAACAGGACTAGCACTGCAAGAGACCCAGTACTTC.

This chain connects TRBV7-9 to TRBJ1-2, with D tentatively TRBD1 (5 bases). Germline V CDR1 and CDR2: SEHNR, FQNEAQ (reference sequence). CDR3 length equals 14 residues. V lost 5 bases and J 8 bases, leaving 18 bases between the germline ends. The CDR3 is CASSLSGQGGGYTF. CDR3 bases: TGTGCCAGCAGCCTTAGTGGTCAGGGAGGCGGCTACACCTTC. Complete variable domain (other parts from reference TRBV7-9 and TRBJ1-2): DTGVSQNPRHKITKRGQNVTFRCDPISEHNRLYWYRQTLGQGPEFLTYFQNEAQLEKSRLLSDRFSAERPKGSFSTLEIQRTEQGDSAMYLCASSLSGQGGGYTFGSGTRLTVV.

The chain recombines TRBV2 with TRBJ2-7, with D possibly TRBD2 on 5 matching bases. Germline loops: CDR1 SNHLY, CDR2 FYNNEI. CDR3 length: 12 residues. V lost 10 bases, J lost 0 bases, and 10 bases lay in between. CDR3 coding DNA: TGTGCCATAAGGACTGACTCCTACGAGCAGTACTTC. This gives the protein CAIRTDSYEQYF.

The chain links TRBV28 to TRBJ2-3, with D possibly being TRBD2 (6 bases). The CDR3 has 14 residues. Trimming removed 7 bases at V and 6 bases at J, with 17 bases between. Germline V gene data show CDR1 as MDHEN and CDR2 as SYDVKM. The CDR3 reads CASTSGGVSDTQYF. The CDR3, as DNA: TGTGCCAGCACTTCCGGAGGGGTTAGCGATACGCAGTATTTT.

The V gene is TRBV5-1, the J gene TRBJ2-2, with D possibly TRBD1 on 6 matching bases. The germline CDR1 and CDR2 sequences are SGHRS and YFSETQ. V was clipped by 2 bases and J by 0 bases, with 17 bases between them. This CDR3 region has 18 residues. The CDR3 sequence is CASSLGQRTPPNTGELFF. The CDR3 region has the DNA TGCGCCAGCAGCTTAGGACAGCGAACGCCCCCGAACACCGGGGAGCTGTTTTTT.

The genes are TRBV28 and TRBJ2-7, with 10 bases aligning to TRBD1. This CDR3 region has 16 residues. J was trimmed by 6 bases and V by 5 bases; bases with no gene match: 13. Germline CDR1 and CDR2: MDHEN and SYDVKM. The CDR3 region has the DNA TGTGCCAGCAGTCCGACAGGGGGCTTGGGTCTAGGCGAGCAGTACTTC. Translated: CASSPTGGLGLGEQYF.

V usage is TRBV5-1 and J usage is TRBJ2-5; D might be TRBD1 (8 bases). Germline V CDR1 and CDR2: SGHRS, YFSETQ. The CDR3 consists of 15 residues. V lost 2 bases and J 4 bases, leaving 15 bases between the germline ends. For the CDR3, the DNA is TGCGCCAGCAGCTTAGCGGGACAGGTATTAGAGACCCAGTACTTC. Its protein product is CASSLAGQVLETQYF.

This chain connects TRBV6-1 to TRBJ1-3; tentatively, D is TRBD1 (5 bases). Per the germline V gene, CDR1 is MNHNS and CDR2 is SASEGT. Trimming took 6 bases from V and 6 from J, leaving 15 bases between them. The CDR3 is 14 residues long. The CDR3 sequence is CASRREGPENTIYF. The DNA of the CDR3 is TGTGCCAGCAGACGGGAGGGACCGGAAAACACCATATATTTT.

CDR3 nucleotide sequence: TGTGCCAGCAGCTTGGATGCGGGAGGGCCTCCAGATACGCAGTATTTT. Translation: CASSLDAGGPPDTQYF. The rearrangement uses TRBV5-6 and TRBJ2-3; TRBD2 aligns across 9 bases. With 0 bases clipped from V and 4 bases from J, the junction kept 6 bases outside the gene matches. Germline V gene data show CDR1 as SGHDT and CDR2 as YYEEEE. The CDR3 is 16 amino acids.

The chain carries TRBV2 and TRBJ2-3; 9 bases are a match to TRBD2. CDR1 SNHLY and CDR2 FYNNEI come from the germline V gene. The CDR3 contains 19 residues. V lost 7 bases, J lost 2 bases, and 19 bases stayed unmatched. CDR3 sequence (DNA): TGTGCCAGCACCCACGGGCGGAGCGGGAGGCCGAAATCCACAGATACGCAGTATTTT. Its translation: CASTHGRSGRPKSTDTQYF.

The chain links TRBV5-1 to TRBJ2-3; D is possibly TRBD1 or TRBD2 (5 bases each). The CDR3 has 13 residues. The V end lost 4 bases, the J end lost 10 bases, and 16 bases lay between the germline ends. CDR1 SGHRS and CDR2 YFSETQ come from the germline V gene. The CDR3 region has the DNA TGCGCCAGCAGCCCATCCGGGACCCCGCCGCAGTATTTT. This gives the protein CASSPSGTPPQYF.

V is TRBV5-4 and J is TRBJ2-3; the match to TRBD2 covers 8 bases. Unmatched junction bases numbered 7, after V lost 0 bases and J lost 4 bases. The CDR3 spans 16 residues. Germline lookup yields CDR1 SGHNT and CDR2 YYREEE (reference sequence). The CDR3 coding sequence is TGTGCCAGCAGCTTGGGCGAGGCGGGAGGCGCAGATACGCAGTATTTT. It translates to CASSLGEAGGADTQYF.

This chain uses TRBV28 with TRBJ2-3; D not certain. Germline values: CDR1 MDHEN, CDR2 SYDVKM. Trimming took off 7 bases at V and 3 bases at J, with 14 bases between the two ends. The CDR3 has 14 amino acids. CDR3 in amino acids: CASTSYGMTDTQYF. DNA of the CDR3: TGTGCCAGCACGTCCTATGGGATGACAGATACGCAGTATTTT.

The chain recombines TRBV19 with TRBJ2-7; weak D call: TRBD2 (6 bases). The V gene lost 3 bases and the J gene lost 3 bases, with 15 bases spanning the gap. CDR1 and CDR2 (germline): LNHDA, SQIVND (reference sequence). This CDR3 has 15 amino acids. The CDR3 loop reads CASSIGDLQFYEQYF. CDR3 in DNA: TGTGCCAGTAGTATCGGGGACTTACAATTCTACGAGCAGTACTTC.

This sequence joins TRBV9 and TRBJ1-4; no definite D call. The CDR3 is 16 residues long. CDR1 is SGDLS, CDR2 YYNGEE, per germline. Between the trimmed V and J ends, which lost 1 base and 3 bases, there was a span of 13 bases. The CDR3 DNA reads TGTGCCAGCAGCGTACGTCCTCGCTCAGCTAATGAAAAACTGTTTTTT. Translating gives CASSVRPRSANEKLFF.